This T cell receptor (beta chain) was captured by sequencing in a study of blood T cells in healthy people across ages. Overall study results and limits: The donors' CMV status was not determined, possibly confounding changes in expanded clonotypes.

Healthy Caucasians from Russia aged roughly 6 to 90 served as donors. The study isolated at least 7 million PBMCs from each sample. Using a J-beta primer mix together with a sample-barcoded 5' primer, a second PCR was run for about 6 to 12 cycles. Template switching added a 12-random-nucleotide identifier to every cDNA molecule. TCRdb re-derived calls from the 5' RACE reads in MiXCR, one entry per CDR3 protein. This table holds approximately 1,000,000 distinct CDR3 sequences, roughly two fifths found once. Looked up from germline, CDR1 is KGHSH and CDR2 is LQKENI. The CDR3 is 16 residues long. V gave up 4 bases and J gave up 9 bases; unmatched junction bases: 13. Turning to this clonotype: Antigen specificity is unknown.

This chain links TRBV18 with TRBJ2-1, with TRBD1 matching over 9 bases. This clonotype was obtained from a man aged 18 to 35 in good health. Sequencing was done on a sample of blood. DNA of the CDR3: TGTGCCAGCTCACTATTTCCGGGACAGGGCGAGGGTGAGCAGTTCTTC. Translating it yields CASSLFPGQGEGEQFF.